This T cell receptor (beta chain) was captured in a study of Ad26.COV2.S vaccination and SARS-CoV-2 variants. Concerning this clone itself: Its antigen remains unidentified.

Clones were sequenced by immunoSEQ multiplex PCR, and TCRdb holds only the in-frame ones, with some missing. The data contain 440,000 or so clones, roughly 91% of them singletons. Germline CDR1 MNHEY, CDR2 SMNVEV (reference sequence). There are 14 residues in the CDR3. V lost 3 bases to trimming and J lost 0 bases, with 9 bases between them. Study-wide points: Vaccinees reportedly had broad spike-specific CD8+ and CD4+ T cell responses. With respect to non-spike TCR breadth, vaccine and placebo recipients were similar.

Treatment meaning: some 19 received Ad26.COV2.S at low or high dose, single or two shots; roughly five received placebo; per-sample allocation not given. At day 63 after the first vaccine or placebo injection, samples were drawn. Material: peripheral blood, obtained in a trial of Ad26.COV2.S vaccine versus placebo. The chain employs TRBV27 and TRBJ2-7, with no clear D. This sequence originates from a person aged 18 to 65 who received the Ad26.COV2.S COVID-19 vaccine or a placebo. The CDR3 sequence: CASSFSSSSYEQYF. DNA of the CDR3: TGTGCCAGCAGTTTTTCATCGAGCTCCTACGAGCAGTACTTC.